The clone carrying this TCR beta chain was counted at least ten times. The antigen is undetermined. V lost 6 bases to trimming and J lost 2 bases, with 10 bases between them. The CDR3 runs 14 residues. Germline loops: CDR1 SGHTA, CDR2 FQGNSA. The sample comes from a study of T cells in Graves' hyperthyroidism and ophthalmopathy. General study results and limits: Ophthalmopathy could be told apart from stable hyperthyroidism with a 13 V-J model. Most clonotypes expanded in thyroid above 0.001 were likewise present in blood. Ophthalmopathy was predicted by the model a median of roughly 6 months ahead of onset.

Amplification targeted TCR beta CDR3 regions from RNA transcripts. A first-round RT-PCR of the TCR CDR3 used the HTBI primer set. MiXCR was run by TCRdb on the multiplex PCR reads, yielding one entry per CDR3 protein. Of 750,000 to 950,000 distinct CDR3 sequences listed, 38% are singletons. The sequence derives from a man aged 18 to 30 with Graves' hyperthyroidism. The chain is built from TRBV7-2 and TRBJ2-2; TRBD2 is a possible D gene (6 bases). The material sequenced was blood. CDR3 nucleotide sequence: TGTGCCAGCAGGGGACTTATAAACACCGGGGAGCTGTTTTTT. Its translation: CASRGLINTGELFF.